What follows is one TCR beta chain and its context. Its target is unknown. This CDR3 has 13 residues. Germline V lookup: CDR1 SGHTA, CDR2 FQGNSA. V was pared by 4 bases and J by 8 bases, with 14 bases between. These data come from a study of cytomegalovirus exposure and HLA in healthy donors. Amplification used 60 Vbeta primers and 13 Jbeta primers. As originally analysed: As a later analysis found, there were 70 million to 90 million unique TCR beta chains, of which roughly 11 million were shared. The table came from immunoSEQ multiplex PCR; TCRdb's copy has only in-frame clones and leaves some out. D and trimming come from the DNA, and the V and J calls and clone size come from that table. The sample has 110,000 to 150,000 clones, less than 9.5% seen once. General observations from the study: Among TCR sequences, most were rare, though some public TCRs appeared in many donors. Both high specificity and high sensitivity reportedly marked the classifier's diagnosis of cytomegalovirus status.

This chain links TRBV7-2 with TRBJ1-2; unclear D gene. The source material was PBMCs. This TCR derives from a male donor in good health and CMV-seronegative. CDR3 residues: CASSSRLAGGYTF. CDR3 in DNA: TGTGCCAGCAGCTCTCGACTAGCGGGGGGCTACACCTTC.